This TCR beta chain was retrieved from a study of blood T cell repertoires in COVID-19. Study background: Researchers got acute and convalescent COVID-19 samples from the United States, Italy and Spain. Nucleic acid was either cDNA or gDNA, and it came from T cells, B-cell-depleted T cells, or PBMCs.

Germline CDR1 and CDR2: SGDLS and YYNGEE. The germline V and J ends were trimmed by 3 bases and 0 bases, with 7 bases remaining between them. The CDR3 extends over 13 amino acids. Per the study methods: The assay estimated nucleated cells by amplifying reference gene primers. Only in-frame clones appear in the TCRdb table, and some are missing; sequencing was by immunoSEQ multiplex PCR. That table supplies the V and J calls and clone size; D and trimming were determined from the DNA. The sample contains about 200,000 clones, under 90% of which appear only once. This chain links TRBV9 with TRBJ2-7; maybe TRBD1 (5 bases). Sequenced: peripheral blood. The source is a woman aged 40 to 55 with active or convalescent COVID-19. CDR3 bases: TGTGCCAGCAGCGAAGACAGCTCCTACGAGCAGTACTTC. It codes for CASSEDSSYEQYF.